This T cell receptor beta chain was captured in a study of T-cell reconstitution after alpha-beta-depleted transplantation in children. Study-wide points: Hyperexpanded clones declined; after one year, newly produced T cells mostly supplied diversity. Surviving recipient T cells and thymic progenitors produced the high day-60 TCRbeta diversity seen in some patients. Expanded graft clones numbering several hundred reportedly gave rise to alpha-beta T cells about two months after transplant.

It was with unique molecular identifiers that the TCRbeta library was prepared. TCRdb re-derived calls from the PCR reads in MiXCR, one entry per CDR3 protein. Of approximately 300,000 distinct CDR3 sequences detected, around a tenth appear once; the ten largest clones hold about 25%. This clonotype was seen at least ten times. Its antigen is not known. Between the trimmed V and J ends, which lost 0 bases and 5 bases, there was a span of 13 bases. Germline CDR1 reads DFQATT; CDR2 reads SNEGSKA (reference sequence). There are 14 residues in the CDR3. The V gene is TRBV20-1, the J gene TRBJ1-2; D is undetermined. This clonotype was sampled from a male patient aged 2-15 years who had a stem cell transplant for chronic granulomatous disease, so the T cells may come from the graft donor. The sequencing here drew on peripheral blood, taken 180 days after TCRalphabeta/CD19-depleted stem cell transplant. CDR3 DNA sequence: TGCAGTGCTAGAGATCTTGGACGGTTATATGGCTACACCTTC. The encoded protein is CSARDLGRLYGYTF.